This TCR beta chain was sequenced during a study of response to subunit inactivated influenza vaccine. Using its own MiXCR run on the RT-PCR reads, TCRdb lists one record per CDR3 protein. The repertoire consists of about 570,000 distinct CDR3 sequences, with around 10% occurring once and the leading ten covering roughly 9.6%. This clonotype appeared many times. The same data also contributed to another study, on T cells expressing NK-cell markers. That work adds: Scientists made TCR beta cDNA using 5'RACE template switching with UMIs. Sorted CD3+CD56+NKG2C+, CD3+CD56+NKG2C- and CD3+CD56-NKG2C+ T-cell subsets were beta-chain profiled. Most of the eight sequenced donors tested HCMV-seropositive; one tested seronegative. The CD3+CD56-NKG2C+ fraction of several donors was likewise dominated by these clonotypes.

The receptor's source is a man aged 50 to 60 who received an inactivated influenza vaccine. This sample comprised PBMCs from blood, obtained on the day of vaccination.

Here the CDR3 DNA reads TGCGCCAGCAGCCGAGGGGACTACAATGAGCAGTTCTTC. The encoded protein is CASSRGDYNEQFF. The chain combines TRBV4-1 with TRBJ2-1, with D tentatively TRBD1 or TRBD2 (5 bases each). CDR1 is MGHRA, CDR2 YSYEKL, per germline. V lost 4 bases and J lost 3, with 7 bases in between. The CDR3 has 13 residues.